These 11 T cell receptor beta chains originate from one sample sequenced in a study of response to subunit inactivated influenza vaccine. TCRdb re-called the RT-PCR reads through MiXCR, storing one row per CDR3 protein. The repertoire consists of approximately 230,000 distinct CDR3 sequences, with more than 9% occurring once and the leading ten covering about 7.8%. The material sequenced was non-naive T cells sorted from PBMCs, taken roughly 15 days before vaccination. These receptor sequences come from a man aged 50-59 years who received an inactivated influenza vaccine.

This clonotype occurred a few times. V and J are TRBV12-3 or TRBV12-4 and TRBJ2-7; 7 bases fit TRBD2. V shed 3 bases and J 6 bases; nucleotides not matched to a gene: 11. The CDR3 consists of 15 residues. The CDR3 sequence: CASSLAPGREGEQYF. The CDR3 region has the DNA TGTGCCAGCAGTTTGGCTCCCGGCAGGGAGGGCGAGCAGTACTTC.

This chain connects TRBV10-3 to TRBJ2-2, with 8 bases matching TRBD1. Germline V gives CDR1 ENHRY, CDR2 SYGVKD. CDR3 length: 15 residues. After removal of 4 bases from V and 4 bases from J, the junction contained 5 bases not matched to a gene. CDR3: CAISGTGIGTGELFF. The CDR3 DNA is TGTGCCATCAGTGGGACAGGGATTGGCACCGGGGAGCTGTTTTTT.

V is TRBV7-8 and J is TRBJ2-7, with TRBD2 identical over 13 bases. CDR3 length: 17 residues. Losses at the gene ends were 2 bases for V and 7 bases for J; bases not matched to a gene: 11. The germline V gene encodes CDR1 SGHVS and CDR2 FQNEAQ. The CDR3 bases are TGTGCCAGCAGCTTAAATGAACATAGACTAGCGGGAGGTGAGCAGTACTTC. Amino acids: CASSLNEHRLAGGEQYF.

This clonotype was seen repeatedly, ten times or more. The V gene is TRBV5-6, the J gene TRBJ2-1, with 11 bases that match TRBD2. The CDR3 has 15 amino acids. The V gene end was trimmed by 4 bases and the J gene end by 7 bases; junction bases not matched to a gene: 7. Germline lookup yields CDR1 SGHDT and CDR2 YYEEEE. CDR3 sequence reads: CASSVTSGRRNEQFF. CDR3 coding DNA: TGTGCCAGCAGCGTCACTAGCGGGAGAAGGAATGAGCAGTTCTTC.

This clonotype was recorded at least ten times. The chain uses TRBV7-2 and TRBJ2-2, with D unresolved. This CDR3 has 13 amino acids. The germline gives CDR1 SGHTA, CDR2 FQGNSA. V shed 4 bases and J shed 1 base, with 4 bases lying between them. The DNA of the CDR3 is TGTGCCAGCAGCTATGGGAACACCGGGGAGCTGTTTTTT. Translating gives CASSYGNTGELFF.

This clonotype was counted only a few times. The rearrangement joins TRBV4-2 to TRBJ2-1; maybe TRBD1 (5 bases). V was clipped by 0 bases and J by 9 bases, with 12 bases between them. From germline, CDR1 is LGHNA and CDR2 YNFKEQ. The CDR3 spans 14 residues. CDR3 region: CASSQDFGRGEQFF. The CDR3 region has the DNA TGTGCCAGCAGCCAAGATTTTGGAAGGGGTGAGCAGTTCTTC.

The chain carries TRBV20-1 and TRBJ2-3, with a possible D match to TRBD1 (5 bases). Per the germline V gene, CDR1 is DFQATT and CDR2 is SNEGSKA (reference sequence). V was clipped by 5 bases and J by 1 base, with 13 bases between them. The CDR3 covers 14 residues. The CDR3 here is CSAPDTAGTDTQYF. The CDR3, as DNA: TGCAGTGCTCCGGACACGGCTGGCACAGATACGCAGTATTTT.

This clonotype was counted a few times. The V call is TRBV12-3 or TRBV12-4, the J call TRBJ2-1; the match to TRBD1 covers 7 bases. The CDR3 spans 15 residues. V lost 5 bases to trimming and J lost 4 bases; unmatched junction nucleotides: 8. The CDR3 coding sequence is TGTGCCAGCAGTCGGGAAGGGACAGTATACAATGAGCAGTTCTTC. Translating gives CASSREGTVYNEQFF.

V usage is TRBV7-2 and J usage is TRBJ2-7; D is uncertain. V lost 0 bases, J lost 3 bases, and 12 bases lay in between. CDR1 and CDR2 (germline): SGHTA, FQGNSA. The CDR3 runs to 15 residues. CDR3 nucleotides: TGTGCCAGCAGCTTAGCGGTCGGCCAGTTCTACGAGCAGTACTTC. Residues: CASSLAVGQFYEQYF.

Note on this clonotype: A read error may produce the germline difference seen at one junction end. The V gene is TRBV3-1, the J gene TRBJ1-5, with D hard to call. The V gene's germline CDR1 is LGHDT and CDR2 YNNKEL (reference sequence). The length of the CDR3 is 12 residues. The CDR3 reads CASGQVNQPQHF. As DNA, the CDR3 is TGTGCCAGCGGCCAAGTGAATCAGCCCCAGCATTTT.

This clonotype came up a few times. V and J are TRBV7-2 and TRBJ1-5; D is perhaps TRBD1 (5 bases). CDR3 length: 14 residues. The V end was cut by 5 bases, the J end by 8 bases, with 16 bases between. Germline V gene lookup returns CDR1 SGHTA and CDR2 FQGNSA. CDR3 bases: TGTGCCAGCAGCCAAGGCGGGGGGGTTAAGCCCCAGCATTTT. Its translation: CASSQGGGVKPQHF.